This is a list of T cell receptor beta chains from one sample in a study of CD8 T cells in ankylosing spondylitis. TCRdb independently ran MiXCR on the 5' RACE reads; one entry per CDR3 protein. The sample records 150,000 to 200,000 distinct CDR3 sequences, around a tenth being singletons. Material for sequencing was blood, either unsorted or a sorted T cell fraction (not recorded which). Receptors originate from a male donor with ankylosing spondylitis or in good health (not recorded which). Both conserved end residues are part of each CDR3. A D gene is named only where the DNA matches it firmly. Expanded clones are given a class, and other clones once, few, many or no size at all.

V	J	size	D	DNA	CDR3
TRBV2	TRBJ2-4	many	TRBD1	TGTGCCAGCAGTCCAGACAGGGAGAACATTCAGTACTTC	CASSPDRENIQYF
TRBV6-2/TRBV6-3	TRBJ1-5	many	.	TGTGCCAGCACCACCAAGAGGGGTAGCAATCAGCCCCAGCATTTT	CASTTKRGSNQPQHF
TRBV10-2	TRBJ1-2	many	TRBD1	TGCGCCAGCAGTATCACAGGGGGCAATGGCTACACCTTC	CASSITGGNGYTF
TRBV20-1	TRBJ2-2	many	TRBD2	TGCAGTGCCCGCTCAGGGAGCGGGGGCCCCCAGGAGCTGTTTTTT	CSARSGSGGPQELFF
TRBV20-1	TRBJ2-3	.	.	TGCAGTGCTAGAGGACACCATTGGGCGCAGTATTTT	CSARGHHWAQYF
TRBV7-2	TRBJ2-1	.	.	TGTGCCAGCAGCCCCGCCCTCATTGGCCAGTTCTTC	CASSPALIGQFF
TRBV5-5	TRBJ2-3	many	TRBD1	TGTGCCAGCAGCTCGGACAGGGGAGATACGCAGTATTTT	CASSSDRGDTQYF
TRBV12-3/TRBV12-4	TRBJ2-7	many	TRBD2	TGTGCCAGCAGTTTATTAGCGGGAGTTGTACAGGGCGAGCAGTACTTC	CASSLLAGVVQGEQYF
TRBV20-1	TRBJ2-3	.	.	TGCAGTGCTATCTGGACAGGCACAGATACGCAGTATTTT	CSAIWTGTDTQYF
TRBV12-3/TRBV12-4	TRBJ2-5	many	TRBD2	TGTGCCAGCAGTTTACTCGTGGGGGGGAAGGGAGAGACCCAGTACTTC	CASSLLVGGKGETQYF
TRBV27	TRBJ2-3	few	TRBD1	TGTGCCAGCAGTTTATCCACAGGGGGAGATACGCAGTATTTT	CASSLSTGGDTQYF
TRBV11-2	TRBJ2-1	once	TRBD2	TGTGCCAGCAGCTTAGGCCCTAGCGGGGGTTACAATGAGCAGTTCTTC	CASSLGPSGGYNEQFF
TRBV7-7	TRBJ2-3	many	.	TGTGCCAGCAGCCGGGGGGCCGGAGATACGCAGTATTTT	CASSRGAGDTQYF
TRBV11-2	TRBJ2-7	.	.	TGTGCCAGCAGCTCGACTGCTTACGAGCAGTACTTC	CASSSTAYEQYF
TRBV7-9	TRBJ2-7	few	.	TGTGCCAGCAGCGCCCGGGACTTAACCTACGAGCAGTACTTC	CASSARDLTYEQYF
TRBV6-1	TRBJ2-2	many	TRBD2	TGTGCCAGCAGTCCGACTAGCGTGGCCGGGGAGCTGTTTTTT	CASSPTSVAGELFF
TRBV7-6	TRBJ2-7	.	.	TGTGCCAGCAGCTTAGTCAGGGGCGCGTACGAGCAGTACTTC	CASSLVRGAYEQYF